These T cell receptor beta chains were read from a single sample in a study of cytomegalovirus exposure and HLA in healthy donors. Generated by immunoSEQ multiplex PCR, the TCRdb table keeps only in-frame clones and is missing some. Among approximately 110,000 clones listed, approximately 15% were seen once. Sequenced material: PBMCs. The receptors here all came from a woman aged 18-35 years in good health and CMV-seronegative. The CDR3 runs from the conserved cysteine through the conserved F or W. Each record gives: D gene, V gene, J gene, clone size, CDR3 protein, CDR3 DNA. D genes are given only for firm matches. The size of a clone is reported for some rows only, either as once, few or many, or as a class for expanded clones.

D: NA
V: TRBV27
J: TRBJ2-6
size: few
CDR3: CASSLAGANVLTF
DNA: TGTGCCAGCAGTTTGGCAGGGGCCAACGTCCTGACTTTC

D: NA
V: TRBV6-6
J: TRBJ1-5
size: few
CDR3: CASTSRSQPQHF
DNA: TGTGCCAGCACCTCACGTAGTCAGCCCCAGCATTTT

D: NA
V: TRBV1
J: TRBJ2-1
size: NA
CDR3: CTSSQLSPRGRKRRRFF
DNA: TGCACCAGCAGCCAGCTTTCTCCCCGCGGGAGGAAAAGAAGGCGGTTCTTC

D: NA
V: TRBV5-4
J: TRBJ2-5
size: few
CDR3: CASSAGKETQYF
DNA: TGTGCCAGCAGCGCAGGCAAAGAGACCCAGTACTTC

D: NA
V: TRBV10-2
J: TRBJ1-2
size: once
CDR3: CASQAGGTYGYTF
DNA: TGCGCCAGCCAGGCGGGAGGTACCTATGGCTACACCTTC

D: TRBD1
V: TRBV27
J: TRBJ1-1
size: NA
CDR3: CASSFYRGPENTEAFF
DNA: TGTGCCAGCAGTTTTTACAGGGGTCCTGAGAACACTGAAGCTTTCTTT

D: TRBD2
V: TRBV2
J: TRBJ2-6
size: few
CDR3: CASSGGLAGAGANVLTF
DNA: TGTGCCAGCAGTGGCGGGCTAGCGGGAGCTGGGGCCAACGTCCTGACTTTC

D: NA
V: TRBV5-6
J: TRBJ2-3
size: once
CDR3: CASSLGGERTDTQYF
DNA: TGTGCCAGCAGCTTGGGGGGGGAGAGAACAGATACGCAGTATTTT

D: NA
V: TRBV5-4
J: TRBJ2-7
size: few
CDR3: CASSPIDSGEQYF
DNA: TGTGCCAGCAGCCCCATCGACTCGGGGGAGCAGTACTTC

D: NA
V: TRBV6-5
J: TRBJ2-7
size: few
CDR3: CASSYLPRRAGNEQYF
DNA: TGTGCCAGCAGTTACCTCCCGAGGAGGGCAGGGAACGAGCAGTACTTC

D: TRBD1
V: TRBV11-2
J: TRBJ2-7
size: NA
CDR3: CASSLDWGTGENREQYF
DNA: TGTGCCAGCAGCTTAGATTGGGGGACAGGGGAAAATCGCGAGCAGTACTTC

D: TRBD1
V: TRBV7-8
J: TRBJ2-5
size: few
CDR3: CASRSGTGRQETQYF
DNA: TGTGCCAGCAGATCCGGGACAGGGCGGCAAGAGACCCAGTACTTC

D: TRBD2
V: TRBV6-1
J: TRBJ2-1
size: few
CDR3: CASSPESGSYYEQFF
DNA: TGTGCCAGCAGCCCAGAGAGCGGGAGTTACTATGAGCAGTTCTTC

D: NA
V: TRBV7-3
J: TRBJ2-1
size: few
CDR3: CASSLTTQGEQFF
DNA: TGTGCCAGCAGCTTAACCACACAGGGAGAGCAGTTCTTC

D: NA
V: TRBV25-1
J: TRBJ1-2
size: NA
CDR3: CASSELMGRGMDGYTF
DNA: TGTGCCAGCAGTGAATTGATGGGCCGCGGGATGGATGGCTACACCTTC

D: TRBD2
V: TRBV11-2
J: TRBJ2-5
size: few
CDR3: CASSLGASGTQETQYF
DNA: TGTGCCAGCAGCTTAGGGGCTAGCGGGACGCAAGAGACCCAGTACTTC

D: NA
V: TRBV6-6
J: TRBJ1-3
size: few
CDR3: CASSFGGSSGNTIYF
DNA: TGTGCCAGCAGTTTTGGCGGAAGCTCTGGAAACACCATATATTTT

D: NA
V: TRBV5-1
J: TRBJ2-7
size: few
CDR3: CASSGGHGYEQYF
DNA: TGCGCCAGCAGCGGTGGACACGGGTACGAGCAGTACTTC

D: NA
V: TRBV30
J: TRBJ2-7
size: NA
CDR3: CAWSASKGRSVSYEQYF
DNA: TGTGCCTGGAGTGCCTCAAAGGGGAGGTCCGTCTCCTACGAGCAGTACTTC

D: TRBD1
V: TRBV4-3
J: TRBJ2-7
size: few
CDR3: CASSLSPGTGGPYEQYF
DNA: TGCGCCAGCAGCCTCAGTCCCGGGACAGGGGGCCCCTACGAGCAGTACTTC

D: TRBD2
V: TRBV11-1
J: TRBJ2-1
size: NA
CDR3: CASSPWSGRASHHNEQFF
DNA: TGTGCCAGCAGCCCATGGAGCGGGAGGGCCTCTCATCACAATGAGCAGTTCTTC

D: TRBD1
V: TRBV2
J: TRBJ1-3
size: NA
CDR3: CASSKKQGTGNTIYF
DNA: TGTGCCAGCAGCAAGAAACAGGGGACTGGAAACACCATATATTTT

D: NA
V: TRBV7-3
J: TRBJ2-1
size: NA
CDR3: CASSLRAGLVNEQFF
DNA: TGTGCCAGCAGCTTACGGGCGGGGCTGGTCAATGAGCAGTTCTTC

D: NA
V: TRBV9
J: TRBJ1-2
size: NA
CDR3: CASSVSSFYGYTF
DNA: TGTGCCAGCAGCGTATCCAGTTTCTATGGCTACACCTTC

D: NA
V: TRBV7-9
J: TRBJ1-4
size: few
CDR3: CASRELEKLFF
DNA: TGTGCCAGCAGAGAACTTGAAAAACTGTTTTTT

D: TRBD1
V: TRBV9
J: TRBJ2-3
size: NA
CDR3: CASSVEDRGGTDTQYF
DNA: TGTGCCAGCAGCGTAGAGGACAGGGGCGGGACAGATACGCAGTATTTT

D: NA
V: TRBV18
J: TRBJ2-5
size: few
CDR3: CASSPTGTPETQYF
DNA: TGTGCCAGCTCACCAACCGGGACTCCAGAGACCCAGTACTTC

D: TRBD1
V: TRBV7-9
J: TRBJ2-2
size: few
CDR3: CASSPGQGDAGELFF
DNA: TGTGCCAGCAGCCCCGGACAGGGTGACGCCGGGGAGCTGTTTTTT

D: NA
V: TRBV4-1
J: TRBJ2-7
size: NA
CDR3: CASSQDQGMYEQYF
DNA: TGCGCCAGCAGCCAAGATCAGGGAATGTACGAGCAGTACTTC

D: NA
V: TRBV15
J: TRBJ2-2
size: few
CDR3: CATSRDPGGLNTGELFF
DNA: TGTGCCACCAGCAGAGACCCCGGAGGGTTGAACACCGGGGAGCTGTTTTTT

D: NA
V: TRBV6-6
J: TRBJ2-7
size: few
CDR3: CASGSGVEQYF
DNA: TGTGCCAGCGGGTCGGGGGTTGAGCAGTACTTC

D: TRBD1
V: TRBV19
J: TRBJ1-5
size: few
CDR3: CASSNQGGNQPQHF
DNA: TGTGCCAGTAGCAATCAGGGGGGCAATCAGCCCCAGCATTTT

D: NA
V: TRBV16
J: TRBJ2-7
size: NA
CDR3: CASSQSRQGGYEQYF
DNA: TGTGCCAGCAGCCAATCGAGGCAGGGAGGCTACGAGCAGTACTTC

D: TRBD2
V: TRBV10-3
J: TRBJ2-7
size: few
CDR3: CAISESGGGNYEQYF
DNA: TGTGCCATCAGTGAGTCGGGCGGGGGGAACTACGAGCAGTACTTC

D: TRBD1
V: TRBV23-1
J: TRBJ1-5
size: NA
CDR3: CASSQFSRVLVRDRGPYSNQPQHF
DNA: TGCGCCAGCAGTCAATTTAGTCGAGTCCTGGTCCGGGACAGGGGCCCTTATAGCAATCAGCCCCAGCATTTT

D: NA
V: TRBV2
J: TRBJ1-1
size: NA
CDR3: CAGTTGRHEAFF
DNA: TGTGCCGGAACAACAGGGAGACATGAAGCTTTCTTT

D: TRBD1
V: TRBV10-3
J: TRBJ1-5
size: NA
CDR3: CAISESRGERDQPQHF
DNA: TGTGCCATCAGTGAGTCCAGGGGGGAAAGGGATCAGCCCCAGCATTTT

D: NA
V: TRBV7-6
J: TRBJ2-7
size: few
CDR3: CASSPRPGGYEQYF
DNA: TGTGCCAGCAGCCCCCGACCTGGGGGGTACGAGCAGTACTTC

D: NA
V: TRBV6-5
J: TRBJ2-1
size: NA
CDR3: CASRLDNEQFF
DNA: TGTGCCAGCAGACTCGACAATGAGCAGTTCTTC

D: NA
V: TRBV29-1
J: TRBJ2-1
size: few
CDR3: CSPARLDSFEQFF
DNA: TGCAGCCCCGCGCGACTAGACTCCTTTGAGCAGTTCTTC

D: NA
V: TRBV7-2
J: TRBJ2-3
size: NA
CDR3: CASSLGSAGTDTQYF
DNA: TGTGCCAGCAGCTTAGGAAGCGCCGGCACAGATACGCAGTATTTT

D: NA
V: TRBV7-2
J: TRBJ2-2
size: NA
CDR3: CASSFNTASRANTGELFF
DNA: TGTGCCAGCAGCTTTAACACCGCTAGCAGAGCGAACACCGGGGAGCTGTTTTTT

D: TRBD1
V: TRBV30
J: TRBJ1-4
size: few
CDR3: CAWSPARGPSNEKLFF
DNA: TGTGCCTGGAGTCCCGCCAGGGGGCCGTCTAATGAAAAACTGTTTTTT

D: TRBD2
V: TRBV7-3
J: TRBJ2-2
size: few
CDR3: CASSFSASGVYTGELFF
DNA: TGTGCCAGCAGCTTTTCGGCTAGCGGGGTTTACACCGGGGAGCTGTTTTTT

D: TRBD1
V: TRBV5-4
J: TRBJ1-5
size: few
CDR3: CASSLDRGRNQPQHF
DNA: TGTGCCAGCAGTCTTGACAGGGGGCGGAATCAGCCCCAGCATTTT

D: TRBD1
V: TRBV4-3
J: TRBJ1-6
size: NA
CDR3: CASSRRRGTGNNSPLHF
DNA: TGCGCCAGCAGCCGACGACGGGGGACAGGGAATAATTCACCCCTCCACTTT

D: NA
V: TRBV5-6
J: TRBJ2-7
size: few
CDR3: CASSFQGDEQYF
DNA: TGTGCCAGCAGCTTCCAAGGGGACGAGCAGTACTTC

D: NA
V: TRBV9
J: TRBJ1-2
size: NA
CDR3: CASSVDTRQDGYTF
DNA: TGTGCCAGCAGCGTAGATACCAGGCAGGATGGCTACACCTTC

D: TRBD2
V: TRBV4-2
J: TRBJ2-5
size: NA
CDR3: CASSQGTAGTSGQETQYF
DNA: TGTGCCAGCAGCCAAGGTACGGCCGGGACTAGCGGACAAGAGACCCAGTACTTC

D: TRBD1
V: TRBV29-1
J: TRBJ2-7
size: few
CDR3: CSVPGQTTYEQYF
DNA: TGCAGCGTTCCGGGACAGACCACCTACGAGCAGTACTTC

D: TRBD1
V: TRBV5-1
J: TRBJ1-2
size: few
CDR3: CASSYTARGHGYTF
DNA: TGCGCCAGCAGCTACACGGCCAGGGGGCACGGCTACACCTTC

D: NA
V: TRBV9
J: TRBJ2-1
size: NA
CDR3: CASSVALARHNEQFF
DNA: TGTGCCAGCAGCGTGGCCCTAGCGAGGCACAATGAGCAGTTCTTC

D: NA
V: TRBV28
J: TRBJ1-3
size: few
CDR3: CASSHQPGENTIYF
DNA: TGTGCCAGCAGTCACCAGCCGGGAGAAAACACCATATATTTT

D: NA
V: TRBV15
J: TRBJ2-7
size: NA
CDR3: CATSRDLRGGFEQYF
DNA: TGTGCCACCAGCAGGGACTTACGAGGGGGTTTCGAGCAGTACTTC

D: TRBD2
V: TRBV7-2
J: TRBJ2-3
size: NA
CDR3: CASSLGVAGGTRDTQYF
DNA: TGTGCCAGCAGCTTAGGGGTAGCGGGAGGGACCCGCGATACGCAGTATTTT

D: TRBD2
V: TRBV2
J: TRBJ2-5
size: few
CDR3: CATGAGFPETQYF
DNA: TGTGCCACAGGAGCGGGGTTCCCTGAGACCCAGTACTTC

D: NA
V: TRBV11-2
J: TRBJ1-1
size: few
CDR3: CASSLGRGLGTEAFF
DNA: TGTGCCAGCAGCTTAGGAAGGGGCTTGGGCACTGAAGCTTTCTTT